One and the same sample provided the 29 T cell receptor beta chains below, sequenced in a study of vaccination effects on CD4 cells after COVID-19. The antigens these receptors bind are not known. The assay was immunoSEQ multiplex PCR, and TCRdb's table has in-frame clones only and misses some. Altogether around 40,000 clones are present, 68% being singletons, with the ten largest covering more than 3.5%. Researchers isolated CD4+ T cells once around 11 days of culture had elapsed. The starting material was CD4+ T cells from PBMCs cultured without peptide, obtained before COVID-19 vaccination. Receptor source: a human donor who received a COVID-19 vaccine.

The chain couples TRBV5-1 to TRBJ2-7; 7 bases agree with TRBD1. The CDR3 runs to 13 residues. Per germline, CDR1 SGHRS and CDR2 YFSETQ. V lost 5 bases to trimming and J lost 3 bases; unmatched junction nucleotides: 5. The CDR3 is CASRRDSLYEQYF. CDR3 DNA sequence: TGCGCCAGCAGAAGGGACAGCCTCTACGAGCAGTACTTC.

The rearrangement links TRBV9 to TRBJ2-1; 9 positions agree with TRBD2. In germline, CDR1 is SGDLS, CDR2 YYNGEE. V shed 4 bases and J 6 bases; nucleotides not matched to a gene: 5. The CDR3 is 14 amino acids. CDR3 sequence (DNA): TGTGCCAGCAGCATTAGCGGGAGTGTCAATGAGCAGTTCTTC. Translation: CASSISGSVNEQFF.

DNA for the CDR3: TGTGCCAGCAGCTTAGGACAGAGAGGCACAGATACGCAGTATTTT. This codes for CASSLGQRGTDTQYF. The rearrangement uses TRBV5-4 and TRBJ2-3, with a possible D match to TRBD1 (6 bases). This CDR3 has 15 residues. Germline values: CDR1 SGHNT, CDR2 YYREEE (reference sequence). The germline V and J ends were trimmed by 2 bases and 1 base, with 11 bases remaining between them.

This chain uses TRBV5-6 with TRBJ2-5; 8 nucleotides align to TRBD1. V lost 4 bases and J lost 4; bases outside the gene matches: 6. Germline V lookup: CDR1 SGHDT, CDR2 YYEEEE. There are 14 residues in the CDR3. The CDR3 region has the DNA TGTGCCAGCAGCGGGAAGACAGGGGTAGAGACCCAGTACTTC. Residues: CASSGKTGVETQYF.

The genes are TRBV3-1 (or the pseudogene TRBV3-2) and TRBJ1-1; 7 bases match TRBD1. Germline CDR1 and CDR2: LGHDT and YNNKEL (reference sequence). CDR3 size: 14 residues. With V trimmed by 7 bases and J by 3 bases, 8 bases remained unmatched. The CDR3 region is CASTTGTVYTEAFF. For the CDR3, the DNA is TGTGCCAGCACCACCGGGACAGTATACACTGAAGCTTTCTTT.

This clone appeared a few times. This chain connects TRBV24-1 to TRBJ2-3, with D unclear. This CDR3 is 12 amino acids long. The germline CDR1 and CDR2 sequences are KGHDR and SFDVKD. The ends were cut back, 5 bases at V and 3 bases at J, with 5 bases in the middle. The CDR3 coding sequence is TGTGCCACCAGTGGGGATACAGATACGCAGTATTTT. The encoded protein is CATSGDTDTQYF.

This chain uses TRBV18 with TRBJ1-1; D is unresolved. Germline lookup yields CDR1 KGHSH and CDR2 LQKENI. V dropped 5 bases and J dropped 2 bases, with 9 bases sitting between them. The CDR3 extends over 13 amino acids. The CDR3 nucleotides are TGTGCCAGCTCAAAGGGTGTTAACACTGAAGCTTTCTTT. This encodes CASSKGVNTEAFF.

This clone was seen more than once but under ten times. The chain joins TRBV18 to TRBJ1-1; the D gene is possibly TRBD1 (5 bases). Germline V CDR1 and CDR2: KGHSH, LQKENI. This CDR3 is built from 14 residues. V lost 4 bases to trimming and J lost 1 base, with 10 bases between them. CDR3 sequence: CASSLQVQNTEAFF. As DNA, the CDR3 is TGTGCCAGCTCACTACAGGTTCAGAACACTGAAGCTTTCTTT.

The CDR3 sequence: CASSLTNFEVTQYF. CDR3 in DNA: TGTGCCAGCAGCTTGACTAACTTTGAGGTGACCCAGTACTTC. The chain has TRBV5-4 and TRBJ2-5; D not certain. V was trimmed by 1 base and J by 7 bases, leaving 14 bases between them. CDR3 length equals 14 residues. Germline-derived CDR1 and CDR2 are SGHNT and YYREEE (reference sequence).

In this sample, this clone turned up once. The genes are TRBV25-1 and TRBJ1-2; D remains unclear. In germline, CDR1 is MGHDK, CDR2 SYGVNS. CDR3 size: 11 residues. Trimming removed 5 bases at V and 4 bases at J, with 5 bases between. CDR3 DNA: TGTGCCAGCAGTTTTGGCTATGGCTACACCTTC. It specifies CASSFGYGYTF.

This sequence joins TRBV30 and TRBJ2-7; D is undetermined. CDR3 length equals 11 residues. CDR1 is GTSNPN, CDR2 SVGIG, per germline (reference sequence). Trimming stripped 3 bases from V and 0 bases from J, with 3 bases between. The CDR3 is CAWSHSYEQYF. CDR3 coding DNA: TGTGCCTGGAGCCACTCCTACGAGCAGTACTTC.

The gene calls are TRBV15 and TRBJ1-1, with unresolved D. CDR1 and CDR2 (germline): LNHNV, YYDKDF (reference sequence). V lost 1 base and J 4 bases, leaving 4 bases between the germline ends. The CDR3 runs to 12 residues. The CDR3 sequence is CATSRVGTEAFF. CDR3 nucleotides: TGTGCCACCAGCAGAGTCGGCACTGAAGCTTTCTTT.

The chain is built from TRBV7-6 and TRBJ2-5; 11 nucleotides line up with TRBD2. Trimming at V came to 3 bases and at J to 1 base, leaving 1 base not matched to a gene. The CDR3 has 15 residues. Looked up from germline, CDR1 is SGHVS and CDR2 is FNYEAQ. CDR3 residues: CASSFGTSGQETQYF. CDR3 DNA sequence: TGTGCCAGCAGCTTCGGGACTAGCGGCCAAGAGACCCAGTACTTC. The variable domain in full, completed from reference TRBV7-6 and TRBJ2-5, reads GAGVSQSPRYKVTKRGQDVALRCDPISGHVSLYWYRQALGQGPEFLTYFNYEAQQDKSGLPNDRFSAERPEGSISTLTIQRTEQRDSAMYRCASSFGTSGQETQYFGPGTRLLVL.

The chain carries TRBV5-4 and TRBJ2-5, with D uncertain. V shed 0 bases and J shed 2 bases, with 5 bases lying between them. Germline CDR1 and CDR2: SGHNT and YYREEE (reference sequence). The CDR3 totals 13 residues. CDR3 protein: CASSLVDQETQYF. The CDR3, as DNA: TGTGCCAGCAGCTTGGTGGATCAAGAGACCCAGTACTTC.

The DNA for the CDR3 is TGTGCCAGTAGTAATCAGGGGGCCCCCAGGAACACTGAAGCTTTCTTT. As protein: CASSNQGAPRNTEAFF. The V gene is TRBV19, the J gene TRBJ1-1; 8 nucleotides match TRBD1. The CDR3 covers 16 residues. J was trimmed by 1 base and V by 4 bases; bases with no gene match: 8. From germline, CDR1 is LNHDA and CDR2 SQIVND (reference sequence).

This sequence joins TRBV12-5 and TRBJ2-7; D ambiguous. Germline CDR1 and CDR2: LGHNT and FRNRAP. The V end lost 1 base, the J end lost 3 bases, and 10 bases lay between the germline ends. The CDR3 runs to 14 residues. The CDR3 sequence: CASGLGSLHYEQYF. The CDR3 DNA is TGTGCTAGTGGTTTGGGGTCCCTACACTACGAGCAGTACTTC.

The CDR3 bases are TGTGCCAGCAGCCAAGGGCGGGGTGCGGCAGAGACCCAGTACTTC. Protein: CASSQGRGAAETQYF. V usage is TRBV3-1 (or the pseudogene TRBV3-2) and J usage is TRBJ2-5; TRBD2 might be the D (6 bases). The germline V and J ends were trimmed by 1 base and 4 bases, with 13 bases remaining between them. CDR1 LGHDT and CDR2 YNNKEL come from the germline V gene (reference sequence). The CDR3 consists of 15 residues.

The CDR3 DNA is TGTGCCAGCAGTCCCTCTCGGCGGGGCAATCAGCCCCAGCATTTT. Translation: CASSPSRRGNQPQHF. The chain couples TRBV2 to TRBJ1-5; unclear D gene. V dropped 5 bases and J dropped 2 bases, with 13 bases sitting between them. This CDR3 comprises 15 residues. The germline CDR1 and CDR2 sequences are SNHLY and FYNNEI.

V gene TRBV5-1 combines with J gene TRBJ1-6, with D possibly matching TRBD1 (5 bases). With 3 bases removed from V and 8 bases from J, the gap between germline ends came to 12 bases. Germline V gives CDR1 SGHRS, CDR2 YFSETQ. The CDR3 has 14 amino acids. Written as DNA, the CDR3 is TGCGCCAGCAGCTGGACAAACAAGGATTCACCCCTCCACTTT. Encoded protein: CASSWTNKDSPLHF.

The gene calls are TRBV5-6 and TRBJ2-1; either TRBD1 or TRBD2 may fit D (6 bases each). CDR1 is SGHDT, CDR2 YYEEEE, per germline. The CDR3 is made up of 19 amino acids. Between the trimmed V and J ends, which lost 4 bases and 3 bases, there was a span of 26 bases. This CDR3 reads CASSLPRGAKGGYYNEQFF. For the CDR3, the DNA is TGTGCCAGCAGCCTCCCTCGCGGCGCAAAGGGGGGCTACTACAATGAGCAGTTCTTC.

This rearrangement joins TRBV14 to TRBJ2-5; 12 bases agree with TRBD2. The CDR3 length is 16 residues. Looked up from germline, CDR1 is SGHDN and CDR2 is FVKESK. V was clipped by 4 bases and J by 5 bases; unmatched bases: 8. CDR3 DNA: TGTGCCAGCAGCCGCCCGACTAGCGGGAGAAGGGAGACCCAGTACTTC. It is translated as CASSRPTSGRRETQYF.

J is TRBJ2-2 and V is TRBV19, with 7 nucleotides matching TRBD2. The germline CDR1 and CDR2 sequences are LNHDA and SQIVND (reference sequence). V was pared by 7 bases and J by 5 bases, with 10 bases of the junction left unmatched. The CDR3 is made up of 15 amino acids. Written as DNA, the CDR3 is TGTGCCAGTACACCCCGGGGACTAAAAACCGGGGAGCTGTTTTTT. Its translation is CASTPRGLKTGELFF.

Only a few counts were recorded for this clone. J is TRBJ1-2 and V is TRBV27; possibly TRBD1 for D (6 bases). The length of the CDR3 is 14 residues. Germline V gives CDR1 MNHEY, CDR2 SMNVEV (reference sequence). Trimming left V 2 bases short and J 5 bases short, with 12 bases between. The CDR3 DNA is TGTGCCAGCAGTTTAGAGGGGGGACTATATGGCTACACCTTC. Translated, it gives CASSLEGGLYGYTF.

J is TRBJ1-5 and V is TRBV19, with 7 bases lining up with TRBD1. CDR3 size: 17 residues. Per the germline V gene, CDR1 is LNHDA and CDR2 is SQIVND (reference sequence). The V and J ends lost 6 bases and 3 bases, in that order; junction bases with no gene match: 14. CDR3 region: CASRETGLVLNNQPQHF. CDR3 nucleotides: TGTGCCAGTAGGGAGACAGGGTTGGTTCTTAACAATCAGCCCCAGCATTTT.

This clone was seen a few times. The chain uses TRBV5-1 and TRBJ2-7; 7 bases align to TRBD1. The CDR3 contains 13 residues. Losses at the gene ends were 6 bases for V and 2 bases for J; bases not matched to a gene: 5. Germline loops: CDR1 SGHRS, CDR2 YFSETQ. In DNA form, the CDR3 reads TGCGCCAGCACCCGGGACAGCCCCTACGAGCAGTACTTC. Protein sequence: CASTRDSPYEQYF.

The rearrangement uses TRBV19 and TRBJ1-2, with D maybe TRBD1 (5 bases). The CDR3 totals 14 residues. Germline CDR1 LNHDA, CDR2 SQIVND (reference sequence). V dropped 1 base and J dropped 0 bases, with 6 bases sitting between them. This CDR3 reads CASSIGTTNYGYTF. The CDR3 nucleotides read TGTGCCAGTAGTATAGGGACAACTAACTATGGCTACACCTTC.

This clone was counted once. The chain is built from TRBV10-3 and TRBJ1-5; no definite D call. Trimming took 8 bases from V and 3 from J, leaving 11 bases between them. CDR1 is ENHRY, CDR2 SYGVKD, per germline. The CDR3 is made up of 13 amino acids. The CDR3 DNA sequence: TGTGCCATCTCAGGAGGGATCAATCAGCCCCAGCATTTT. The encoded protein is CAISGGINQPQHF.

The J gene is TRBJ2-1, the V gene TRBV19; D remains unclear. The CDR3 length is 14 residues. Trimming left V 3 bases short and J 0 bases short, with 6 bases between. Germline V gene sequence: CDR1 LNHDA, CDR2 SQIVND (reference sequence). CDR3 in amino acids: CASSMPNSYNEQFF. In DNA, the CDR3 is TGTGCCAGTAGTATGCCCAACTCCTACAATGAGCAGTTCTTC.

The CDR3 is CASRQGAGNTIYF. In DNA, the CDR3 is TGTGCCAGCAGACAGGGCGCTGGAAACACCATATATTTT. The V and J genes are TRBV7-9 and TRBJ1-3, with a tentative D call TRBD1 (6 bases). The ends were cut back, 6 bases at V and 2 bases at J, with 8 bases in the middle. CDR3 length equals 13 residues. Germline lookup yields CDR1 SEHNR and CDR2 FQNEAQ (reference sequence).